This T cell receptor beta chain originates from a study of blood T cell repertoires in COVID-19. This clone was seen a handful of times. Measured with immunoSEQ multiplex PCR; TCRdb has only the in-frame clones, and not every one. This table has about 150,000 clones, about 83% appearing once. The CDR3 consists of 16 residues. Per the germline V gene, CDR1 is SGDLS and CDR2 is YYNGEE. Trimming cost V 0 bases and J 6 bases; bases outside gene matches: 9. The sequenced sample consisted of peripheral blood. The TCR sequence derives from a woman in her fifties or sixties with COVID-19, enrolled during active disease. V gene TRBV9 combines with J gene TRBJ1-2; 9 positions agree with TRBD1. CDR3 amino acids: CASSVEGDRDLNGYTF. CDR3 in DNA: TGTGCCAGCAGCGTAGAGGGGGACAGGGACCTAAATGGCTACACCTTC.